This T cell receptor (beta chain) was identified in a study of blood T cell repertoires in COVID-19. Study as a whole: Samples taken during acute and convalescent COVID-19 were collected in the United States, Italy and Spain. The cDNA or gDNA used as material had been derived from T cells, B-cell-depleted T cells, or PBMCs.

Original processing notes: Estimates of nucleated cell counts were drawn from the amplification of reference gene primers. Assay: immunoSEQ multiplex PCR; the TCRdb copy retains only in-frame clones and omits some. Clone size and V and J calls were adopted from that table, with D and trimming inferred from the DNA. The sample contains tens of thousands of clones, under 70% of which appear only once. Trimming removed 5 bases from V and 2 bases from J, with 15 bases in between. The CDR3 consists of 15 residues. Germline V gives CDR1 SEHNR, CDR2 FQNEAQ (reference sequence). The receptor was isolated from a woman in her 70s with acute or convalescent COVID-19. Sequenced: peripheral blood. This sequence joins TRBV7-9 and TRBJ1-2; the D is unclear. The CDR3 region is CASSQEAGWNYGYTF. The CDR3, as DNA: TGTGCCAGCAGCCAGGAGGCGGGGTGGAACTATGGCTACACCTTC.